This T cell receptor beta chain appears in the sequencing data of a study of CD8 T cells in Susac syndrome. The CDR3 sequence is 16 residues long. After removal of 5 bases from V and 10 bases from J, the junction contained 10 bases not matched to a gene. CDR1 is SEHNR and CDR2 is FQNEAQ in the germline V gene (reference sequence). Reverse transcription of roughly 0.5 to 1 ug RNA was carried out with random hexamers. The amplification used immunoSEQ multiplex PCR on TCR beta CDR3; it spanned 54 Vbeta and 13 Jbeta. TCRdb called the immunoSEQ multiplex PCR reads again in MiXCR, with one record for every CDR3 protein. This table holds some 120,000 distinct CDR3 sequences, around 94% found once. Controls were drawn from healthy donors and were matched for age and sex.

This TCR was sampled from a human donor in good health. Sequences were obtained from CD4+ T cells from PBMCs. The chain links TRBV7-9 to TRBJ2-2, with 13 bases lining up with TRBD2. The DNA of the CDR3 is TGTGCCAGCAGCCGACTAGCGGGAGGCCCCGCGGCGGAGCTGTTTTTT. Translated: CASSRLAGGPAAELFF. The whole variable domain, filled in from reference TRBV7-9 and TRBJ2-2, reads DTGVSQNPRHKITKRGQNVTFRCDPISEHNRLYWYRQTLGQGPEFLTYFQNEAQLEKSRLLSDRFSAERPKGSFSTLEIQRTEQGDSAMYLCASSRLAGGPAAELFFGEGSRLTVL.